This T cell receptor (beta chain) was captured by sequencing in a study of OX40 agonist ivuxolimab in advanced cancers. Background on the study: Having had anti-PD-1, anti-PD-L1 or anti-CTLA-4 therapy before was allowed, and approximately 40% had some.

Sequencing used immunoSEQ multiplex PCR; TCRdb keeps in-frame clones, though not all of them. The profile shows roughly 45,000 clones, about three quarters of them singletons. The CDR3 length is 17 residues. Trimming left V 1 base short and J 3 bases short, with 15 bases between. Per germline, CDR1 MGHRA and CDR2 YSYEKL. This rearrangement joins TRBV4-1 to TRBJ2-2; D is possibly TRBD1 (5 bases). Sequenced here: CD4+ or CD8+ T cells sorted from blood, sampled in a trial of the OX40 agonist ivuxolimab. This clonotype originated in an adult with an advanced solid tumor such as melanoma, head and neck, liver or kidney cancer. CDR3 amino acids: CASSQAGPGRDTGELFF. The CDR3 bases are TGCGCCAGCAGCCAAGCAGGGCCCGGCAGGGACACCGGGGAGCTGTTTTTT.